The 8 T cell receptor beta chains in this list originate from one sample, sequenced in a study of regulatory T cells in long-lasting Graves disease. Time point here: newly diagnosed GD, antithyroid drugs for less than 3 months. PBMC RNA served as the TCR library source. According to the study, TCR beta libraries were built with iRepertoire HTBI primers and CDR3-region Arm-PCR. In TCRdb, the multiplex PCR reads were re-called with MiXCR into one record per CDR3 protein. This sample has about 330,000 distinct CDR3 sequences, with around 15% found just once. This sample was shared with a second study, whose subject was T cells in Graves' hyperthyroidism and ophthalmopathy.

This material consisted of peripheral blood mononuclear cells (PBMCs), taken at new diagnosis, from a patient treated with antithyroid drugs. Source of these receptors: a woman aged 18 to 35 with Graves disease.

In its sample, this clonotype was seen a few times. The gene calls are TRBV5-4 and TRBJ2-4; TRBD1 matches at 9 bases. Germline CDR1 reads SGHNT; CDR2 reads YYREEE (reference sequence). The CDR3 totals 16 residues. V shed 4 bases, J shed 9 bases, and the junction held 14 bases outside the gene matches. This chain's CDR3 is CASSLGTGRLGAIQYF. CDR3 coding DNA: TGTGCCAGCAGCCTTGGGACAGGGAGACTTGGGGCCATTCAGTACTTC.

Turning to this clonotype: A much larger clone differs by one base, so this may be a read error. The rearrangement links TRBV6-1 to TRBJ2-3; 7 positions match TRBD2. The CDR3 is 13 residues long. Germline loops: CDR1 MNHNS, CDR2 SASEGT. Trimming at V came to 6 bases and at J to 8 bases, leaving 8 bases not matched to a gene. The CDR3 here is CASRTGGSGTQYF. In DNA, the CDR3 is TGTGCCAGCAGGACGGGGGGTTCGGGTACGCAGTATTTT.

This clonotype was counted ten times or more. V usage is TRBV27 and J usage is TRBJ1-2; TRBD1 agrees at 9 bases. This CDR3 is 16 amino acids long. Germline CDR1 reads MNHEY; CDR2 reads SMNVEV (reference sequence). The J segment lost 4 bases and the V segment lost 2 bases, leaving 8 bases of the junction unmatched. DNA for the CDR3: TGTGCCAGCAGTTTAAGGGGACAGGGCGGGATCTATGGCTACACCTTC. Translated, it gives CASSLRGQGGIYGYTF.

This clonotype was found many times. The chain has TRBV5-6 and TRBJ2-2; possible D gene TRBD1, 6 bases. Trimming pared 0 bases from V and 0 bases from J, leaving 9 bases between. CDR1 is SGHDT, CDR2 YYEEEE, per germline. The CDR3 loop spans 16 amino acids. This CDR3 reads CASSLDDRPNTGELFF. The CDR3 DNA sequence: TGTGCCAGCAGCTTGGATGACAGGCCGAACACCGGGGAGCTGTTTTTT.

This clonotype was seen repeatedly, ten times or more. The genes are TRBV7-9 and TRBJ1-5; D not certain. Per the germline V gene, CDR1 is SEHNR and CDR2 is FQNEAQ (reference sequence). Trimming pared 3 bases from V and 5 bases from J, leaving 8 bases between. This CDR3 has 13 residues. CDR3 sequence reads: CASSFDRYQPQHF. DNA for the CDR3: TGTGCCAGCAGCTTTGACCGATATCAGCCCCAGCATTTT. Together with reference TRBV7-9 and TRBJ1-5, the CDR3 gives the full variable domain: DTGVSQNPRHKITKRGQNVTFRCDPISEHNRLYWYRQTLGQGPEFLTYFQNEAQLEKSRLLSDRFSAERPKGSFSTLEIQRTEQGDSAMYLCASSFDRYQPQHFGDGTRLSIL.

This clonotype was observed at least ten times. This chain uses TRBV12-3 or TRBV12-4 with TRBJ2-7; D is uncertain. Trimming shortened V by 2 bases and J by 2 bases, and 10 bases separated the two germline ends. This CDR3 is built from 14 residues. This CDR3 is CASSLFDLTYEQYF. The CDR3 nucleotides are TGTGCCAGCAGTTTATTTGACCTAACCTACGAGCAGTACTTC.

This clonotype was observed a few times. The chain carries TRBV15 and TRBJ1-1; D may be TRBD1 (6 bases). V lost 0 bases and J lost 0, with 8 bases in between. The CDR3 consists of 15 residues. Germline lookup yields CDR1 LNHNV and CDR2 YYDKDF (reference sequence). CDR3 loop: CATSREAGVNTEAFF. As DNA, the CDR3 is TGTGCCACCAGCAGAGAGGCAGGGGTGAACACTGAAGCTTTCTTT.

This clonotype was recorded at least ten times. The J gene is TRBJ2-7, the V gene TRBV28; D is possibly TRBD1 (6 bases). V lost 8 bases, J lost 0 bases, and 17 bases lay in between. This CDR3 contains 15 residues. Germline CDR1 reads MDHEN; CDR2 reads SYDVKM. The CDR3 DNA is TGTGCCAGCGGTGGGCCGCAGACAGGCTCCTACGAGCAGTACTTC. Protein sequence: CASGGPQTGSYEQYF.